This passage covers 13 T cell receptor beta chains from one sample sequenced in a study of T cell responses to AZD1222 COVID-19 vaccine. Some clones are missing from TCRdb's copy, which holds only in-frame ones; the method was immunoSEQ multiplex PCR. This sample has around 180,000 clones, with just over 85% found just once. This specimen consisted of peripheral blood, obtained on day 0 of AZD1222 vaccination. The receptors were gathered from an adult in good health.

The chain joins TRBV30 to TRBJ1-2; no clear D. Trimming pared 4 bases from V and 2 bases from J, leaving 14 bases between. Germline V gene data show CDR1 as GTSNPN and CDR2 as SVGIG (reference sequence). CDR3 size: 14 residues. CDR3 in amino acids: CAWIAVGRNYGYTF. The DNA for the CDR3 is TGTGCCTGGATCGCCGTGGGCAGAAACTATGGCTACACCTTC. The entire variable domain, with the rest obtained from reference TRBV30 and TRBJ1-2, is as follows: SQTIHQWPATLVQPVGSPLSLECTVEGTSNPNLYWYRQAAGRGLQLLFYSVGIGQISSEVPQNLSASRPQDRQFILSSKKLLLSDSGFYLCAWIAVGRNYGYTFGSGTRLTVV.

The chain joins TRBV11-2 to TRBJ2-3, with TRBD1 matching over 9 bases. Germline assignment: CDR1 SGHAT and CDR2 FQNNGV. J was trimmed by 3 bases and V by 3 bases; bases with no gene match: 7. The CDR3 loop spans 16 amino acids. CDR3 loop: CASSLGNGQGTDTQYF. The DNA of the CDR3 is TGTGCCAGCAGCTTGGGAAACGGACAGGGGACAGATACGCAGTATTTT.

This clone came up a few times. V is TRBV2 and J is TRBJ1-3; no reliable D call. Germline values: CDR1 SNHLY, CDR2 FYNNEI. The CDR3 length is 14 residues. V was clipped by 5 bases and J by 1 base, with 9 bases between them. CDR3 sequence: CASSIGISGNTIYF. CDR3 bases: TGTGCCAGCAGTATTGGAATTTCTGGAAACACCATATATTTT.

The chain has TRBV30 and TRBJ1-4, with 7 bases identical to TRBD1. Trimming removed 5 bases from V and 4 bases from J; junction bases left unmatched: 4. CDR1 GTSNPN and CDR2 SVGIG come from the germline V gene (reference sequence). The CDR3 extends over 13 amino acids. The CDR3 DNA is TGTGCCTGGGGGACAGCCTTTAATGAAAAACTGTTTTTT. It yields the protein CAWGTAFNEKLFF.

This rearrangement joins TRBV19 to TRBJ2-3; D is ambiguous. The CDR3 spans 14 residues. From germline, CDR1 is LNHDA and CDR2 SQIVND (reference sequence). Trimming took 5 bases from V and 8 from J, leaving 17 bases between them. CDR3 sequence (DNA): TGTGCCAGTAGTGCCGACGACGGCTCTCCTACGCAGTATTTT. Amino acid sequence: CASSADDGSPTQYF.

The chain joins TRBV14 to TRBJ2-7, with D perhaps being TRBD1 or TRBD2 (5 bases each). With 1 base removed from V and 1 base from J, the gap between germline ends came to 14 bases. CDR1 is SGHDN, CDR2 FVKESK, per germline. This CDR3 region has 16 residues. CDR3 nucleotide sequence: TGTGCCAGCAGCCAAGTCGCCGGGACCCAATCCTACGAGCAGTACTTC. Encoded protein: CASSQVAGTQSYEQYF. The full variable domain, with the rest looked up from reference TRBV14 and TRBJ2-7, is EAGVTQFPSHSVIEKGQTVTLRCDPISGHDNLYWYRRVMGKEIKFLLHFVKESKQDESGMPNNRFLAERTGGTYSTLKVQPAELEDSGVYFCASSQVAGTQSYEQYFGPGTRLTVT.

The chain is built from TRBV7-3 and TRBJ2-2, with D possibly TRBD1 on 6 matching bases. The CDR3 is 13 residues long. The V end was cut by 5 bases, the J end by 6 bases, with 10 bases between. The germline V gene has CDR1 SGHTA and CDR2 FQGTGA. The CDR3 DNA is TGTGCCAGCAGCGTATCAGGGGCCGGGGAGCTGTTTTTT. Translating it yields CASSVSGAGELFF.

This clone is a singleton in its sample. The rearrangement links TRBV3-1 (or the pseudogene TRBV3-2) to TRBJ1-2, with D unclear. The length of the CDR3 is 12 residues. The germline gives CDR1 LGHDT, CDR2 YNNKEL (reference sequence). The V end lost 1 base, the J end lost 1 base, and 1 base lay between the germline ends. The CDR3, as DNA: TGTGCCAGCAGCCAAGTTAACTATGGCTACACCTTC. Translation gives CASSQVNYGYTF.

The rearrangement joins TRBV27 to TRBJ2-7, with 7 bases that match TRBD2. The junction had 17 bases not matched to a gene; V was cut back by 8 bases and J by 7 bases. Germline CDR1 MNHEY, CDR2 SMNVEV (reference sequence). The CDR3 runs to 15 residues. The CDR3 bases are TGTGCCAGCGCCCCACTTGGGGGGGGGATGAGGGAGCAGTACTTC. As protein: CASAPLGGGMREQYF.

The V call is TRBV19, the J call TRBJ1-4; 7 bases are a match to TRBD1. In germline, CDR1 is LNHDA, CDR2 SQIVND (reference sequence). CDR3 size: 14 residues. V dropped 6 bases and J dropped 4; count of bases not matched to a gene: 5. The chain's CDR3 is CASSLRQGNEKLFF. CDR3 DNA: TGTGCCAGTAGCCTAAGACAGGGTAATGAAAAACTGTTTTTT.

The V call is TRBV13, the J call TRBJ2-7, with a tentative D call TRBD2 (7 bases). The CDR3 extends over 18 amino acids. The germline V gene has CDR1 PRHDT and CDR2 FYEKMQ (reference sequence). Between the trimmed V and J ends, which lost 5 bases and 1 base, there was a span of 24 bases. CDR3 bases: TGTGCCAGCAGCCCGATAGGTAGGGGGGGCCCGACATCCTACGAGCAGTACTTC. Translation gives CASSPIGRGGPTSYEQYF. The full variable domain, completed using reference TRBV13 and TRBJ2-7, is AAGVIQSPRHLIKEKRETATLKCYPIPRHDTVYWYQQGPGQDPQFLISFYEKMQSDKGSIPDRFSAQQFSDYHSELNMSSLELGDSALYFCASSPIGRGGPTSYEQYFGPGTRLTVT.

The chain joins TRBV19 to TRBJ2-3, with D possibly matching TRBD1 (6 bases). Germline assignment: CDR1 LNHDA and CDR2 SQIVND (reference sequence). The CDR3 loop spans 13 amino acids. Trimming removed 8 bases at V and 0 bases at J, with 9 bases between. Here the CDR3 reads CASHRDSTDTQYF. The CDR3 nucleotides read TGTGCCAGTCACAGGGACAGCACAGATACGCAGTATTTT. Based on the CDR3 plus reference TRBV19 and TRBJ2-3, the full variable domain is DGGITQSPKYLFRKEGQNVTLSCEQNLNHDAMYWYRQDPGQGLRLIYYSQIVNDFQKGDIAEGYSVSREKKESFPLTVTSAQKNPTAFYLCASHRDSTDTQYFGPGTRLTVL.

The chain employs TRBV3-1 (or the pseudogene TRBV3-2) and TRBJ2-7; the match to TRBD1 covers 9 bases. Germline CDR1 is LGHDT and CDR2 is YNNKEL (reference sequence). The CDR3 is 15 amino acids. V shed 8 bases, J shed 2 bases, and the junction held 10 bases outside the gene matches. The CDR3: CASGTRDRVPYEQYF. The CDR3 DNA sequence: TGTGCCAGCGGCACCAGGGACAGGGTACCCTACGAGCAGTACTTC.